The next 19 T cell receptor beta chains were all read from a single sample in a study of T cell responses to AZD1222 COVID-19 vaccine. Using immunoSEQ multiplex PCR, the repertoire was profiled, and TCRdb retains in-frame clones only, with some absent. The sample shows 95,000 to 150,000 clones, about 88% of them seen only once. The specimen comprised peripheral blood, sampled 28 days after the second AZD1222 dose. The source of these receptors is an adult who received the AZD1222 COVID-19 vaccine.

The chain recombines TRBV11-2 with TRBJ2-1; 9 bases are a match to TRBD2. CDR3 size: 15 residues. V shed 4 bases and J 4 bases; nucleotides not matched to a gene: 5. Germline lookup yields CDR1 SGHAT and CDR2 FQNNGV. The CDR3 spells CASSWIAGAYNEQFF. CDR3 DNA sequence: TGTGCCAGCAGCTGGATAGCGGGGGCATACAATGAGCAGTTCTTC.

The gene calls are TRBV3-1 (or the pseudogene TRBV3-2) and TRBJ2-1, with 10 bases aligning to TRBD2. This CDR3 is 17 amino acids long. CDR1 is LGHDT and CDR2 is YNNKEL in the germline V gene (reference sequence). The V segment lost 3 bases and the J segment 7 bases; nucleotides outside the gene matches: 12. The CDR3 region is CASSHNSGGNLRNEQFF. CDR3 DNA sequence: TGTGCCAGCAGCCATAATAGCGGGGGGAACCTTCGGAATGAGCAGTTCTTC.

As DNA, the CDR3 is TGTGCCAGCAGCCGGACTAGCGGGGGTTCCTACAATGAGCAGTTCTTC. Its protein product is CASSRTSGGSYNEQFF. The chain couples TRBV7-3 to TRBJ2-1; 13 bases map to TRBD2. Trimming took 5 bases from V and 1 from J; bases not matched to a gene: 2. Per germline, CDR1 SGHTA and CDR2 FQGTGA. This CDR3 contains 16 residues.

This chain links TRBV19 with TRBJ1-5; 7 bases are shared with TRBD1. Germline values: CDR1 LNHDA, CDR2 SQIVND (reference sequence). Losses at the gene ends were 1 base for V and 2 bases for J; bases not matched to a gene: 14. This CDR3 region has 19 residues. In nucleotides, the CDR3 is TGTGCCAGTAGTATAGTGGGAGGGGGCAACAGGGTAGGCAATCAGCCCCAGCATTTT. Translated: CASSIVGGGNRVGNQPQHF.

This rearrangement joins TRBV5-1 to TRBJ2-1; 7 bases fit TRBD2. Germline CDR1 reads SGHRS; CDR2 reads YFSETQ. This CDR3 has 15 residues. V shed 2 bases, J shed 6 bases, and the junction held 8 bases outside the gene matches. The CDR3 sequence is CASSLGSRGINEQFF. DNA for the CDR3: TGCGCCAGCAGCTTAGGATCGCGGGGGATCAATGAGCAGTTCTTC.

The chain joins TRBV7-6 to TRBJ2-1, with TRBD1 matching 7 bases. J gave up 5 bases and V 7 bases, and 11 bases lay outside the gene matches. This CDR3 comprises 15 residues. Per germline, CDR1 SGHVS and CDR2 FNYEAQ. The CDR3 is CASTNGKGANNEQFF. The CDR3, as DNA: TGTGCCAGCACCAACGGCAAGGGGGCGAACAATGAGCAGTTCTTC.

The chain uses TRBV3-1 (or the pseudogene TRBV3-2) and TRBJ1-2; TRBD1 is a possible D gene (5 bases). This CDR3 is 15 amino acids long. The ends were cut back, 1 base at V and 4 bases at J, with 13 bases in the middle. CDR1 LGHDT and CDR2 YNNKEL come from the germline V gene (reference sequence). CDR3 sequence reads: CASSQVGGRSYGYTF. The CDR3 region has the DNA TGTGCCAGCAGCCAAGTTGGGGGGAGGAGCTATGGCTACACCTTC.

This chain links TRBV7-2 with TRBJ1-1, with D possibly matching TRBD1 (5 bases). The CDR3 spans 14 residues. Germline V lookup: CDR1 SGHTA, CDR2 FQGNSA. V lost 4 bases to trimming and J lost 1 base, with 10 bases between them. The CDR3 reads CASSSLGANTEAFF. The CDR3 DNA reads TGTGCCAGCAGCTCCCTCGGGGCGAACACTGAAGCTTTCTTT.

The CDR3 DNA follows: TGTGCCAGCAGCTTAGCGATAAGAGATACGCAGTATTTT. This translates into CASSLAIRDTQYF. This rearrangement joins TRBV7-6 to TRBJ2-3, with D unresolved. V lost 0 bases and J lost 5, with 6 bases in between. The CDR3 has 13 residues. Germline assignment: CDR1 SGHVS and CDR2 FNYEAQ.

The chain couples TRBV28 to TRBJ1-2; D unresolved. Germline V gene lookup returns CDR1 MDHEN and CDR2 SYDVKM. This CDR3 spans 13 amino acids. V was pared by 2 bases and J by 4 bases, with 8 bases between. The DNA for the CDR3 is TGTGCCAGCAGTTTAGGGAACCGCTATGGCTACACCTTC. It translates to CASSLGNRYGYTF.

The chain carries TRBV6-5 and TRBJ1-3; unclear D gene. The CDR3 has 16 residues. The germline V and J ends were trimmed by 4 bases and 7 bases, with 20 bases remaining between them. Per germline, CDR1 MNHEY and CDR2 SVGAGI. CDR3 in DNA: TGTGCCAGCAGTTCTTACGCCCCCGAGTACGGGAACACCATATATTTT. Translation gives CASSSYAPEYGNTIYF.

The CDR3 reads CASSRGLTGMVQETQYF. In nucleotides, the CDR3 is TGTGCCAGCTCACGGGGACTGACAGGGATGGTCCAAGAGACCCAGTACTTC. This rearrangement joins TRBV18 to TRBJ2-5; tentative D call: TRBD1 (7 bases). Trimming stripped 4 bases from V and 1 base from J, with 19 bases between. Germline CDR1 KGHSH, CDR2 LQKENI. The CDR3 covers 17 residues.

V is TRBV7-9 and J is TRBJ1-5, with D unclear. The CDR3 is 13 residues long. Per the germline V gene, CDR1 is SEHNR and CDR2 is FQNEAQ (reference sequence). Deletions cut 4 bases from V and 3 bases from J, with 7 bases between. The chain's CDR3 is CASSSGFNQPQHF. The CDR3 DNA follows: TGTGCCAGCAGCTCGGGCTTCAATCAGCCCCAGCATTTT. The full variable domain, in which reference TRBV7-9 and TRBJ1-5 provide the parts outside the CDR3, is DTGVSQNPRHKITKRGQNVTFRCDPISEHNRLYWYRQTLGQGPEFLTYFQNEAQLEKSRLLSDRFSAERPKGSFSTLEIQRTEQGDSAMYLCASSSGFNQPQHFGDGTRLSIL.

The chain recombines TRBV5-4 with TRBJ2-5, with 16 bases lining up with TRBD2. This CDR3 contains 17 residues. The germline V gene encodes CDR1 SGHNT and CDR2 YYREEE (reference sequence). V was clipped by 4 bases and J by 5 bases; unmatched bases: 8. CDR3 nucleotide sequence: TGTGCCAGCAGCCCGGGGACTAGCGGGGGGGCCAGGGAGACCCAGTACTTC. Translation gives CASSPGTSGGARETQYF.

V usage is TRBV2 and J usage is TRBJ1-5; no definite D call. The CDR3 has 15 residues. The germline V gene encodes CDR1 SNHLY and CDR2 FYNNEI. The ends were cut back, 1 base at V and 0 bases at J, with 7 bases in the middle. CDR3 in DNA: TGTGCCAGCAGTGAAGAGGGAGTTAGCAATCAGCCCCAGCATTTT. Its translation is CASSEEGVSNQPQHF. Using reference TRBV2 and TRBJ1-5 for the parts outside the CDR3, the full variable domain is EPEVTQTPSHQVTQMGQEVILRCVPISNHLYFYWYRQILGQKVEFLVSFYNNEISEKSEIFDDQFSVERPDGSNFTLKIRSTKLEDSAMYFCASSEEGVSNQPQHFGDGTRLSIL.

This chain uses TRBV28 with TRBJ1-1, with TRBD1 matching 7 bases. Germline CDR1 is MDHEN and CDR2 is SYDVKM. CDR3 length: 12 residues. The V segment lost 3 bases and the J segment 9 bases; nucleotides outside the gene matches: 4. The chain's CDR3 is CASSFRGRKAFF. CDR3 sequence (DNA): TGTGCCAGCAGTTTCAGGGGGAGGAAAGCTTTCTTT.

This chain uses TRBV7-6 with TRBJ2-7, with D perhaps TRBD1 or TRBD2 (5 bases each). Germline V gene data show CDR1 as SGHVS and CDR2 as FNYEAQ. V lost 6 bases and J lost 2, with 17 bases in between. The CDR3 has 15 residues. The CDR3 nucleotides are TGTGCCAGCAGTCTCAATGGGGGACCAACCTACGAGCAGTACTTC. This translates into CASSLNGGPTYEQYF.

The chain combines TRBV9 with TRBJ1-4; D remains unclear. The length of the CDR3 is 15 residues. V lost 0 bases, J lost 5 bases, and 11 bases lay in between. Looked up from germline, CDR1 is SGDLS and CDR2 is YYNGEE. CDR3 sequence: CASSVGVGPNEKLFF. CDR3 in DNA: TGTGCCAGCAGCGTAGGTGTAGGCCCCAATGAAAAACTGTTTTTT.

The CDR3 loop is CASSAAGTGGTEAFF. CDR3 coding DNA: TGCGCCAGCAGCGCGGCCGGGACAGGGGGCACTGAAGCTTTCTTT. The rearrangement links TRBV5-1 to TRBJ1-1; TRBD1 aligns across 11 bases. Looked up from germline, CDR1 is SGHRS and CDR2 is YFSETQ. This CDR3 contains 15 residues. J lost 4 bases, V lost 4 bases, and 6 bases had no gene match.